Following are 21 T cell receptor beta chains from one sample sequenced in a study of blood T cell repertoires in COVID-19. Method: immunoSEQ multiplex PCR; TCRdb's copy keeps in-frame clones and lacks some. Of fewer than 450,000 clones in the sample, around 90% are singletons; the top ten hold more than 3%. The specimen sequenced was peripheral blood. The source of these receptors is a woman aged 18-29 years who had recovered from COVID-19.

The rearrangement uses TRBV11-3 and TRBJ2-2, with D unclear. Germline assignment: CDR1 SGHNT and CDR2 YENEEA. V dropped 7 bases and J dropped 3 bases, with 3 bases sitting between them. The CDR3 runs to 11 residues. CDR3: CASTYTGELFF. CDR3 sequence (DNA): TGTGCCAGCACCTACACCGGGGAGCTGTTTTTT.

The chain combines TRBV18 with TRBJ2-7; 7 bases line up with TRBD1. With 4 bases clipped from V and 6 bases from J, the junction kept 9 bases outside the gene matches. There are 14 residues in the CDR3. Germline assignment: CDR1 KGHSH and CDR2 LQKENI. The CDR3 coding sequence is TGTGCCAGCTCACTTGGACAGGAAGGAAGCGAGCAGTACGTC. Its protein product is CASSLGQEGSEQYV.

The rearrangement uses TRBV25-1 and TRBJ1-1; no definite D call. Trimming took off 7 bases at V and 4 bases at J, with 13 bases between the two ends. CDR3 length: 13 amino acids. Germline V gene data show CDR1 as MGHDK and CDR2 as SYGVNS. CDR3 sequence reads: CASTQDGTTEAFF. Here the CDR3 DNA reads TGTGCCAGCACTCAGGATGGCACCACTGAAGCTTTCTTT.

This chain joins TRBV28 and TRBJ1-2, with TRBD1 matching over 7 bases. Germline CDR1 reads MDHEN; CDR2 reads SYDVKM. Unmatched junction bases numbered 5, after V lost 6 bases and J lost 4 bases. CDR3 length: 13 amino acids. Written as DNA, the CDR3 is TGTGCCAGCAGACCCGACAGGGCCTATGGCTACACCTTC. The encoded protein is CASRPDRAYGYTF.

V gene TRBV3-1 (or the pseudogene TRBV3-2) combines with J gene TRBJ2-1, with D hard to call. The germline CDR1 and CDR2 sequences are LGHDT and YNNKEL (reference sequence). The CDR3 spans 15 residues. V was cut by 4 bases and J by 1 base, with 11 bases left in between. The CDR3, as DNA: TGTGCCAGCAGCCGATCGGCGACTTCCTACAATGAGCAGTTCTTC. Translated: CASSRSATSYNEQFF.

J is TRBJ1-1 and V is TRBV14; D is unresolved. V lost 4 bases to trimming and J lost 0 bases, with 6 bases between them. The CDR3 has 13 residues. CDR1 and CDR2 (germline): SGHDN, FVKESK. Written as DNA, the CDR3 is TGTGCCAGCAGCCTAATTATGAACACTGAAGCTTTCTTT. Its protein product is CASSLIMNTEAFF.

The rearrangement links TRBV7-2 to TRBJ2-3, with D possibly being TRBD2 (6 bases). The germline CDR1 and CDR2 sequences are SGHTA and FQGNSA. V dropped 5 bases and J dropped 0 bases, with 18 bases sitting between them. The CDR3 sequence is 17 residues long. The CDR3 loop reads CASSRGVSGTSTDTQYF. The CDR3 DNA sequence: TGTGCCAGCAGCCGGGGCGTTAGCGGCACTAGCACAGATACGCAGTATTTT.

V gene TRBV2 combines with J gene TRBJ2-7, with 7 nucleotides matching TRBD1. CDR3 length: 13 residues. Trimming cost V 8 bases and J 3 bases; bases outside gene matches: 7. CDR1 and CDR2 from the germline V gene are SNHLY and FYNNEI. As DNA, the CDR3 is TGTGCCAGCGGTCCACAGGGGATCTACGAGCAGTACGTC. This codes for CASGPQGIYEQYV.

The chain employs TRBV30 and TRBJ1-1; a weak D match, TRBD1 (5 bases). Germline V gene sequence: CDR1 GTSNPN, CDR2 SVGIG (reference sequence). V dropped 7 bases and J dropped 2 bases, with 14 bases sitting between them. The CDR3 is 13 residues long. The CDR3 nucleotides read TGTGCCTTGGGGGGATCGGTTAACACTGAAGCTTTCTTT. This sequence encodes CALGGSVNTEAFF.

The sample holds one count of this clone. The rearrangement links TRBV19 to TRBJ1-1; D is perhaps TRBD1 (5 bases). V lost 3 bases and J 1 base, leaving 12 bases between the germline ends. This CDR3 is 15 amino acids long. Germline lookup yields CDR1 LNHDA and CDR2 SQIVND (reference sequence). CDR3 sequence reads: CASSILSGGNTEAFF. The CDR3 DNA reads TGTGCCAGTAGTATCCTAAGCGGGGGGAACACTGAAGCTTTCTTT.

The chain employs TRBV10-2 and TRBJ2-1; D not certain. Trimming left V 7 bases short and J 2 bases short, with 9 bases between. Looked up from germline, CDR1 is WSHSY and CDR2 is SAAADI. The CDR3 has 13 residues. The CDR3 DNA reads TGCGCCAGCACCATGGGCACCTACAATGAGCAGTTCTTC. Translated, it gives CASTMGTYNEQFF.

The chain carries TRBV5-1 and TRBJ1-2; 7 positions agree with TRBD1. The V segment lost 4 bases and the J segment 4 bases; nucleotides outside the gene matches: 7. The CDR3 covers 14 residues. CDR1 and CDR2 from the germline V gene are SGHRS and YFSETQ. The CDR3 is CASSPASGGYGYTF. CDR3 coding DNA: TGCGCCAGCAGCCCGGCCTCAGGGGGCTATGGCTACACCTTC.

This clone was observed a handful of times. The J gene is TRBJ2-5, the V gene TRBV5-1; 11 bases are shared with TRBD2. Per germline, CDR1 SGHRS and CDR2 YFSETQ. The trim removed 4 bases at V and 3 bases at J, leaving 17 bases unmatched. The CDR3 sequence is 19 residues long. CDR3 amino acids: CASSHGFDGTSGRKETQYF. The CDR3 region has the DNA TGCGCCAGCAGCCATGGATTCGACGGGACTAGCGGAAGGAAAGAGACCCAGTACTTC.

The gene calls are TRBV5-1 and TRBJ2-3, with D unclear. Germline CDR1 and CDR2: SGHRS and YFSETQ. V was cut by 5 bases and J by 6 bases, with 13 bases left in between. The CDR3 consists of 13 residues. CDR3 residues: CASSYYWSDTQYF. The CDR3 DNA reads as TGCGCCAGCAGTTACTATTGGTCGGATACGCAGTATTTT.

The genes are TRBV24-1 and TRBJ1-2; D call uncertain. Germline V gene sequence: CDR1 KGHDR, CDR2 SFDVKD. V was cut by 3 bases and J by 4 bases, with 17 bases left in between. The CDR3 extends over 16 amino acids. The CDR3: CATSDTRDGLLYGYTF. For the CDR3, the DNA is TGTGCCACCAGTGATACGAGAGACGGACTGCTCTATGGCTACACCTTC.

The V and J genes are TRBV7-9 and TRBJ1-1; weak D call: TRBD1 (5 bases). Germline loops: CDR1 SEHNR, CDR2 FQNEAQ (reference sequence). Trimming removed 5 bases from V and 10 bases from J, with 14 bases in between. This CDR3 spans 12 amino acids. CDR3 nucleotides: TGTGCCAGCAGCCCAACACGGGGGGGAGCTTTCTTT. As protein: CASSPTRGGAFF.

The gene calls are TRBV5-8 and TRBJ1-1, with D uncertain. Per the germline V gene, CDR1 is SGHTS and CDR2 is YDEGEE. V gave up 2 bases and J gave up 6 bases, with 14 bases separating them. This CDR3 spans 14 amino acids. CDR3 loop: CASSFPPRLAEAFF. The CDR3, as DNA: TGTGCCAGCAGCTTCCCCCCGAGACTCGCTGAAGCTTTCTTT.

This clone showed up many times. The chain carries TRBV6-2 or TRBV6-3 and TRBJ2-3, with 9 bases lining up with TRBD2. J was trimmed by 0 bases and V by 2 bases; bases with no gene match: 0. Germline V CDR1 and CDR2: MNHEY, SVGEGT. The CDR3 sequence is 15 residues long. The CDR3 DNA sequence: TGTGCCAGCAGTTACACTAGCGGGAGCACAGATACGCAGTATTTT. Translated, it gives CASSYTSGSTDTQYF.

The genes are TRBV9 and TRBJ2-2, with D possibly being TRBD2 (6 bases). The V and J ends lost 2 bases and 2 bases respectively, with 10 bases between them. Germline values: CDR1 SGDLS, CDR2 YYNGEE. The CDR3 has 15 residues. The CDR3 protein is CASSVAAGNTGELFF. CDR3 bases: TGTGCCAGCAGCGTTGCGGCGGGAAACACCGGGGAGCTGTTTTTT.

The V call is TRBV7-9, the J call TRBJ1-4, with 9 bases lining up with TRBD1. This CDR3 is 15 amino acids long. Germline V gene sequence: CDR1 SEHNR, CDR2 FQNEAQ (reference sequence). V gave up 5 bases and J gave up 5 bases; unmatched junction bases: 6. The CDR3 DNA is TGTGCCAGCAGCCGCACAGGGGGCCTGAATGAAAAACTGTTTTTT. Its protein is CASSRTGGLNEKLFF.

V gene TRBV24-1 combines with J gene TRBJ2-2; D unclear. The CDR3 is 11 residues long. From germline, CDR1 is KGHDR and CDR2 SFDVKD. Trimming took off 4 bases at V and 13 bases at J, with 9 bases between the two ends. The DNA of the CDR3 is TGTGCCACCAGTGACCCCCCCGGGCTGTTTTTT. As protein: CATSDPPGLFF.